The 19 T cell receptor beta chains given below trace back to one sample, sequenced in a study of cytotoxic CD8 clonotypes in ibrutinib-treated CLL (TCRdb year 2021). Library generation was performed with the immunoSEQ multiplex PCR assay. TCRdb mirrors the immuneACCESS table, restricted to in-frame sequences. Some clones are absent from its copies; in checked studies, under half trace to an unresolved V gene, and the reason for the others is unknown. Within this sample are more than 110,000 clones, with 75% to 80% of them counted one time only. The ten largest clones capture around 5% of the sample. According to the study, the label for this sample's time point signals: roughly 25 months on ibrutinib. Sequenced material: PBMCs, taken after 24 months of ibrutinib treatment. The receptors stem from a human donor with chronic lymphocytic leukemia.

This chain uses TRBV18 with TRBJ2-7; D perhaps matches TRBD2 (5 bases). The CDR3 has 13 residues. Trimming shortened V by 3 bases and J by 0 bases, and 6 bases separated the two germline ends. CDR1 is KGHSH and CDR2 is LQKENI in the germline V gene. CDR3 coding DNA: TGTGCCAGCTCACCTCGGGACTCCTACGAGCAGTACTTC. This gives the protein CASSPRDSYEQYF.

This clone was observed a few times. This sequence joins TRBV9 and TRBJ1-3; D possibly corresponds to TRBD1 (6 bases). The germline V and J ends were trimmed by 0 bases and 2 bases, with 9 bases remaining between them. CDR3 size: 15 residues. Germline V gene sequence: CDR1 SGDLS, CDR2 YYNGEE. The CDR3 region has the DNA TGTGCCAGCAGCGTAGGGGGGGCAGCTGGAAACACCATATATTTT. Encoded protein: CASSVGGAAGNTIYF.

This chain uses TRBV7-8 with TRBJ1-2, with D hard to call. The CDR3 contains 15 residues. The V end lost 0 bases, the J end lost 3 bases, and 11 bases lay between the germline ends. CDR1 and CDR2 (germline): SGHVS, FQNEAQ. CDR3 amino acids: CASSLALRADYGYTF. DNA of the CDR3: TGTGCCAGCAGCTTAGCGCTGAGGGCGGACTATGGCTACACCTTC.

The J gene is TRBJ1-4, the V gene TRBV5-1; D is possibly TRBD1 (5 bases). The V and J ends lost 4 bases and 11 bases respectively, with 15 bases between them. There are 13 residues in the CDR3. Germline-derived CDR1 and CDR2 are SGHRS and YFSETQ. The CDR3 DNA follows: TGCGCCAGCAGCCCGGGGTTACGGGGGAAACTGTTTTTT. Translating it yields CASSPGLRGKLFF.

This sequence joins TRBV28 and TRBJ1-5; perhaps TRBD1 as D (5 bases). CDR1 and CDR2 from the germline V gene are MDHEN and SYDVKM. V lost 4 bases to trimming and J lost 2 bases, with 12 bases between them. The CDR3 totals 15 residues. For the CDR3, the DNA is TGTGCCAGCAGTTGGGGGGTTGTTGGCAATCAGCCCCAGCATTTT. Protein product: CASSWGVVGNQPQHF.

This clone was counted a single time. V and J are TRBV6-6 and TRBJ2-3, with D possibly TRBD2 on 5 matching bases. CDR3 length: 13 amino acids. Germline loops: CDR1 MNHNY, CDR2 SVGAGI (reference sequence). Between the trimmed V and J ends, which lost 6 bases and 5 bases, there was a span of 12 bases. The CDR3 is CASSRTGLDTQYF. CDR3 bases: TGTGCCAGCAGCCGGACTGGTTTAGATACGCAGTATTTT.

This clone has ten or more counts. The V gene is TRBV7-8, the J gene TRBJ2-1; D is tentatively TRBD1 or TRBD2 (6 bases each). From germline, CDR1 is SGHVS and CDR2 FQNEAQ. V shed 1 base and J shed 3 bases, with 13 bases lying between them. The CDR3 totals 16 residues. The CDR3 region is CASSLEGGRHYNEQFF. CDR3 nucleotide sequence: TGTGCCAGCAGCTTAGAGGGGGGCCGTCACTACAATGAGCAGTTCTTC.

This clone turned up a few times. The CDR3 region has the DNA TGTGCCAGCAGTGAAGGGGGGGGCCCGCTCTACAGCTCCTATAATTCACCCCTCCACTTT. Translating it yields CASSEGGGPLYSSYNSPLHF. The chain uses TRBV6-1 and TRBJ1-6, with a possible D match to TRBD1 (6 bases). The germline gives CDR1 MNHNS, CDR2 SASEGT. V lost 1 base to trimming and J lost 0 bases, with 19 bases between them. This CDR3 is built from 20 residues.

This clone has a single count. The chain is built from TRBV7-3 and TRBJ1-1, with D hard to call. Between the trimmed V and J ends, which lost 6 bases and 3 bases, there was a span of 11 bases. Germline V lookup: CDR1 SGHTA, CDR2 FQGTGA. This CDR3 spans 13 amino acids. CDR3 nucleotide sequence: TGTGCCAGCAGATCACAGCCGGACACTGAAGCTTTCTTT. This sequence encodes CASRSQPDTEAFF.

This clone was detected only once. CDR3 coding DNA: TGTGCCAGCAGCTCCCCCGGGGTCTGGGGGGCCCCTCAAGATCAGCCCCAGCATTTT. Its protein is CASSSPGVWGAPQDQPQHF. This chain joins TRBV5-8 and TRBJ1-5; perhaps TRBD1 as D (6 bases). The CDR3 loop spans 19 amino acids. V gave up 3 bases and J gave up 5 bases, with 27 bases separating them. The germline CDR1 and CDR2 sequences are SGHTS and YDEGEE.

The chain combines TRBV19 with TRBJ1-5, with 8 nucleotides matching TRBD1. V shed 7 bases, J shed 5 bases, and the junction held 10 bases outside the gene matches. CDR3 length: 15 residues. Germline loops: CDR1 LNHDA, CDR2 SQIVND (reference sequence). In DNA form, the CDR3 reads TGTGCCAGTACCTGGGGGCAGGGGGCCTATCAGCCCCAGCATTTT. It translates to CASTWGQGAYQPQHF.

DNA for the CDR3: TGTGCCAGCAGCCCATTCTCTGGAAACACCATATATTTT. Residues: CASSPFSGNTIYF. V and J are TRBV11-1 and TRBJ1-3; D not resolved. Germline loops: CDR1 SGHAT, CDR2 FQDESV (reference sequence). This CDR3 is 13 amino acids long. Trimming stripped 5 bases from V and 0 bases from J, with 5 bases between.

The sample holds many counts of this clone. This sample includes further DNA sequences coding for the same CDR3. The rearrangement links TRBV15 to TRBJ2-5; D unclear. V gave up 0 bases and J gave up 5 bases, with 4 bases separating them. The CDR3 runs to 12 residues. Germline CDR1 and CDR2: LNHNV and YYDKDF (reference sequence). CDR3 loop: CATSRDTETQYF. As DNA, the CDR3 is TGTGCCACCAGCAGAGATACGGAGACCCAGTACTTC.

The chain has TRBV12-5 and TRBJ2-2; TRBD2 agrees at 11 bases. This CDR3 contains 15 residues. With V trimmed by 6 bases and J by 4 bases, 4 bases remained unmatched. Germline CDR1 LGHNT, CDR2 FRNRAP. The CDR3 loop reads CASGQGLAGTGELFF. The CDR3 DNA reads as TGTGCTAGTGGCCAAGGACTAGCGGGCACCGGGGAGCTGTTTTTT. Variable domain in full (rest from reference TRBV12-5 and TRBJ2-2): DARVTQTPRHKVTEMGQEVTMRCQPILGHNTVFWYRQTMMQGLELLAYFRNRAPLDDSGMPKDRFSAEMPDATLATLKIQPSEPRDSAVYFCASGQGLAGTGELFFGEGSRLTVL.

This chain connects TRBV6-4 to TRBJ2-3; 8 bases are a match to TRBD1. The CDR3 length is 10 residues. Germline assignment: CDR1 MRHNA and CDR2 SNTAGT. Trimming cost V 6 bases and J 13 bases; bases outside gene matches: 3. The CDR3 is CASRDRGKYF. For the CDR3, the DNA is TGTGCCAGCAGAGACAGGGGCAAGTATTTT.

This clone has only a few counts. The chain joins TRBV19 to TRBJ1-5; tentatively, D is TRBD1 (5 bases). The CDR3 totals 13 residues. CDR1 is LNHDA and CDR2 is SQIVND in the germline V gene (reference sequence). The germline V and J ends were trimmed by 5 bases and 6 bases, with 11 bases remaining between them. CDR3 in amino acids: CASSSRGVQPQHF. CDR3 DNA sequence: TGTGCCAGTAGTTCCCGGGGGGTTCAGCCCCAGCATTTT. Using reference TRBV19 and TRBJ1-5 for the parts outside the CDR3, the full variable domain is DGGITQSPKYLFRKEGQNVTLSCEQNLNHDAMYWYRQDPGQGLRLIYYSQIVNDFQKGDIAEGYSVSREKKESFPLTVTSAQKNPTAFYLCASSSRGVQPQHFGDGTRLSIL.

This rearrangement joins TRBV11-1 to TRBJ2-1; no firm D call. The CDR3 runs 15 residues. CDR1 is SGHAT and CDR2 is FQDESV in the germline V gene (reference sequence). V was clipped by 1 base and J by 2 bases, with 9 bases between them. CDR3 in amino acids: CASSLVPGAYNEQFF. CDR3 DNA sequence: TGTGCCAGCAGCTTAGTGCCCGGCGCCTACAATGAGCAGTTCTTC.

The chain links TRBV5-4 to TRBJ1-6; no clear D. Germline assignment: CDR1 SGHNT and CDR2 YYREEE (reference sequence). Trimming stripped 2 bases from V and 8 bases from J, with 5 bases between. CDR3 length: 12 residues. The CDR3: CASSFPDSPLHF. Here the CDR3 DNA reads TGTGCCAGCAGCTTTCCCGATTCACCCCTCCACTTT. The whole variable domain, filled in from reference TRBV5-4 and TRBJ1-6, reads ETGVTQSPTHLIKTRGQQVTLRCSSQSGHNTVSWYQQALGQGPQFIFQYYREEENGRGNFPPRFSGLQFPNYSSELNVNALELDDSALYLCASSFPDSPLHFGNGTRLTVT.

This clone turned up a few times. The chain links TRBV7-2 to TRBJ2-5; the match to TRBD2 covers 7 bases. Germline V gives CDR1 SGHTA, CDR2 FQGNSA. Trimming removed 10 bases from V and 3 bases from J; junction bases left unmatched: 11. The CDR3 has 14 residues. CDR3 nucleotides: TGTGCCACCCAACCCCAGGCGGGGGAAGAGACCCAGTACTTC. The encoded protein is CATQPQAGEETQYF.